This T cell receptor (beta chain) comes out of a study of metastatic and nonmetastatic thyroid tumors. This clone was seen ten or more times. A junction end diverges from the germline sequence, so it may reflect a read error. The same CDR3 is also encoded by other DNA sequences in this sample. Looked up from germline, CDR1 is SGHNT and CDR2 is YYREEE (reference sequence). This CDR3 has 16 amino acids. Authors' data handling: In papillary thyroid cancer, a distant-metastasis classifier was built using CDR3 differences across clinicopathological groups. TCRdb ran MiXCR on the PCR reads. In this record, the V and J calls reflect TCRdb's handling and not the investigators' own analysis. The top ten clones hold 6% to 8.5% of a sample with around 36,000 clones, 25% to 30% of them seen once. Patients had received no treatment of any kind before thyroid surgery.

The origin of this receptor is a female donor with papillary thyroid cancer or a benign thyroid nodule (not recorded which). Some clones in this sample may be carry-over from other donors' samples. The sequencing input was blood. The chain carries TRBV5-4 and TRBJ1-6, with D maybe TRBD1 (5 bases). The chain's CDR3 is CASSLGGRFNNSPLHF. The CDR3, as DNA: TGCGCCAGCAGCTTGGGGGGGAGATTTAATAATTCACCCCTCCACTTT.